These 2 T cell receptor beta chains were sequenced from one sample in a study of CD8 T cells in Susac syndrome. With random hexamers, roughly 0.5 to 1 ug RNA was reverse transcribed. TCRdb re-called the immunoSEQ multiplex PCR reads through MiXCR, storing one row per CDR3 protein. The sample holds approximately 160,000 distinct CDR3 sequences, roughly nine tenths seen once. Input material: CD4+ T cells from PBMCs. Receptor source: a human donor in good health.

CDR3: CASSIPGSNSPLHF. In nucleotides, the CDR3 is TGTGCCAGTAGTATTCCCGGGTCAAATTCACCCCTCCACTTT. This chain uses TRBV19 with TRBJ1-6, with unresolved D. V lost 3 bases and J lost 7, with 10 bases in between. CDR3 size: 14 residues. CDR1 is LNHDA, CDR2 SQIVND, per germline (reference sequence).

The rearrangement uses TRBV5-1 and TRBJ1-2; TRBD1 matches 8 bases. The CDR3 totals 14 residues. CDR1 and CDR2 (germline): SGHRS, YFSETQ. Trimming removed 5 bases from V and 6 bases from J; junction bases left unmatched: 9. This chain's CDR3 is CASRRETGEDGYTF. CDR3 coding DNA: TGCGCCAGCAGACGAGAGACAGGGGAGGATGGCTACACCTTC.